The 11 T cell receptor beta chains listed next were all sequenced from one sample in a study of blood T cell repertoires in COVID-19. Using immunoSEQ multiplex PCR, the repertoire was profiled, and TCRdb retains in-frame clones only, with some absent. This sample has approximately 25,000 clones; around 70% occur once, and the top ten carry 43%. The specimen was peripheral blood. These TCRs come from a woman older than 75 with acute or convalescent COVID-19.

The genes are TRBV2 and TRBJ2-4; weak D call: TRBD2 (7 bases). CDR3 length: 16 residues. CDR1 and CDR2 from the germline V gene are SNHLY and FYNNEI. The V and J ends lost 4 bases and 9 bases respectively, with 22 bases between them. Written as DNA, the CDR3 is TGTGCCAGCAGTGTAGAGGGGGGGTTCCTGTCCGCCATTCAGTACTTC. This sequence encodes CASSVEGGFLSAIQYF.

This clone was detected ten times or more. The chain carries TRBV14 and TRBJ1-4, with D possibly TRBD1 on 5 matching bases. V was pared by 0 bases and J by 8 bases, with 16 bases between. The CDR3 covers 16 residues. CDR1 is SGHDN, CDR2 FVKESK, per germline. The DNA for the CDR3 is TGTGCCAGCAGCCAAGACCTACCAGGGTACCAGGAAAAACTGTTTTTT. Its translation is CASSQDLPGYQEKLFF.

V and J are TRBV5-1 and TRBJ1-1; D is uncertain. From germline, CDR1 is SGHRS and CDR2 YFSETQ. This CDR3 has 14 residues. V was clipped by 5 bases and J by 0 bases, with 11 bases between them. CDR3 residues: CASRGRPLNTEAFF. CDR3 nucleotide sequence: TGCGCCAGCAGGGGGAGGCCTTTGAACACTGAAGCTTTCTTT.

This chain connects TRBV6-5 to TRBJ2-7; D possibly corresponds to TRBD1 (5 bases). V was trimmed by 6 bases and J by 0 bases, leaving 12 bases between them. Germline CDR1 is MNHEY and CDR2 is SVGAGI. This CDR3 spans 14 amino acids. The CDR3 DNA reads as TGTGCCAGCAGGTATACAGGTAGCTCCTACGAGCAGTACTTC. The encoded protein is CASRYTGSSYEQYF.

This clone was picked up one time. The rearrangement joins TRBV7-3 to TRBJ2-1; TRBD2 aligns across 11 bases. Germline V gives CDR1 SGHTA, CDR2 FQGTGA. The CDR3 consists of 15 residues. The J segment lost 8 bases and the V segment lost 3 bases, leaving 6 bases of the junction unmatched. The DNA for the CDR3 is TGTGCCAGCAGCTTGAGCACTAGCGGGGGACATGAGCAGTTCTTC. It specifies CASSLSTSGGHEQFF.

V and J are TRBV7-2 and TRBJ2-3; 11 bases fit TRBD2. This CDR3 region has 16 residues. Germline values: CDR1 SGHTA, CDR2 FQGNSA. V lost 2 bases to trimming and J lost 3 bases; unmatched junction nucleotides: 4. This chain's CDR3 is CASSLSSSGRTDTQYF. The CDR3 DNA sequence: TGTGCCAGCAGCTTAAGCTCTAGCGGGAGGACAGATACGCAGTATTTT.

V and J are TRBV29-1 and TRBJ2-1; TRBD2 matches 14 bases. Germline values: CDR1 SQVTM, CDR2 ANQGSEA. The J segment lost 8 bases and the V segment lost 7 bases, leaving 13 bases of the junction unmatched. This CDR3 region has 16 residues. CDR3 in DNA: TGCAGCGCCCTCCGACTAGCGGGAGGGTTCAGAGATGAGCAGTTCTTC. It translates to CSALRLAGGFRDEQFF.

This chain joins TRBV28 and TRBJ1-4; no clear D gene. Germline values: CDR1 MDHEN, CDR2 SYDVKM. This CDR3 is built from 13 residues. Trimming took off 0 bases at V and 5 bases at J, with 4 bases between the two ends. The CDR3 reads CASSLWANEKLFF. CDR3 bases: TGTGCCAGCAGTTTATGGGCCAATGAAAAACTGTTTTTT.

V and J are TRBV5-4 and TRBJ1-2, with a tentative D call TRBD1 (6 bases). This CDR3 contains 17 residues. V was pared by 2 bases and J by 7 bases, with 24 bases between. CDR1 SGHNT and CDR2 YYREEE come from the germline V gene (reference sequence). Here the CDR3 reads CASSFLGQRLERSGYTF. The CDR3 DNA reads TGTGCCAGCAGCTTCCTTGGACAGAGACTGGAGCGGTCTGGCTACACCTTC.

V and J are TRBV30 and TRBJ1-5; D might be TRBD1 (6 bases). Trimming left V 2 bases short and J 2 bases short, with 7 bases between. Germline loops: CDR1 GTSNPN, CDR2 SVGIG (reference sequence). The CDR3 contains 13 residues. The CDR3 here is CAWSKGGNQPQHF. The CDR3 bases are TGTGCCTGGAGTAAGGGGGGCAATCAGCCCCAGCATTTT.

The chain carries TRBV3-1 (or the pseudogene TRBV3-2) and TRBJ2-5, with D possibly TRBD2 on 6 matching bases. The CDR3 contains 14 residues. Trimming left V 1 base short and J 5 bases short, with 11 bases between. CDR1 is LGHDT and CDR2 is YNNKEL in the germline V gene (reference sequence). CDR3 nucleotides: TGTGCCAGCAGCCAAGGGAGGGTTCGGGAGACCCAGTACTTC. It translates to CASSQGRVRETQYF.